This T cell receptor beta chain is from a study of T cells expressing NK-cell markers. Overall study: Repertoire data for TCR beta were derived from sorted T cells (CD3+CD56+NKG2C+, CD3+CD56+NKG2C- and CD3+CD56-NKG2C+).

This CDR3 has 18 amino acids. CDR1 and CDR2 (germline): SGHVS, FNYEAQ. TCRdb reprocessed the 5' RACE reads; each CDR3 protein has one entry and no DNA is given. The table lists about 380,000 distinct CDR3 sequences, with over 4% in the top ten. General observations from the study: The leading position in the CD3+CD56-NKG2C+ fraction of a handful of donors also went to these clonotypes.

Comment on this clonotype: Its specificity is unknown.

V and J are TRBV7-6 and TRBJ2-7; TCRdb's assignment of TRBD2 cannot be checked, as there is no DNA. This clonotype was sampled from a man aged 18-75 years in good health. Sequenced material: blood T cells: a sorted CD56 or NKG2C T cell subset, CD4+ or CD8+ T cells, or bulk PBMC T cells (not recorded which). The CDR3 sequence is CASSLPRTSGGGPYEQYF.